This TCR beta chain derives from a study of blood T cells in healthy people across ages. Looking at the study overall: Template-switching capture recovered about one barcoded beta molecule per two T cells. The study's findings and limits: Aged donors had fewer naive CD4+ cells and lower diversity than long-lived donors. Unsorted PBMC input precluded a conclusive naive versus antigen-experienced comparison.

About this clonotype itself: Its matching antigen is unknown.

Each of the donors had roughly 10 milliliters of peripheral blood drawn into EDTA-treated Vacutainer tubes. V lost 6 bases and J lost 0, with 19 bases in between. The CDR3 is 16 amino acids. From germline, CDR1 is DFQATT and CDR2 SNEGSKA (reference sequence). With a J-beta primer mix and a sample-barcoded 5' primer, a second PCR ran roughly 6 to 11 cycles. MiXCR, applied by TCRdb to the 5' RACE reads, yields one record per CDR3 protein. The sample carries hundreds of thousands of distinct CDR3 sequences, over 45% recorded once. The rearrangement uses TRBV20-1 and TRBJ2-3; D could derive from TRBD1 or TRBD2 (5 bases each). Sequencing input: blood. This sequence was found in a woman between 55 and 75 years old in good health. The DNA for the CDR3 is TGCAGTGCACCAGACCGGAGAGGGGCTAGCACAGATACGCAGTATTTT. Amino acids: CSAPDRRGASTDTQYF.